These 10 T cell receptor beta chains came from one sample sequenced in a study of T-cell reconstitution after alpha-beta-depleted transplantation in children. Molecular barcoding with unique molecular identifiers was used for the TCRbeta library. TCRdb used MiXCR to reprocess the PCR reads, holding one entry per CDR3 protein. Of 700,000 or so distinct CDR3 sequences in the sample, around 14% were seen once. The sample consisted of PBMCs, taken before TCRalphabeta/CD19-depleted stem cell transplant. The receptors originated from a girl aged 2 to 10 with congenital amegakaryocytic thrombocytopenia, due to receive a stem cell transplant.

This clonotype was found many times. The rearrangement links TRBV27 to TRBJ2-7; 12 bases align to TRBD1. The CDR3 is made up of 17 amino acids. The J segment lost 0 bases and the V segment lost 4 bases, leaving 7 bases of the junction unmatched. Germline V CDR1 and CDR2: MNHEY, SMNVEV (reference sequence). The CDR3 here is CASSSIGTGGNSYEQYF. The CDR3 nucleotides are TGTGCCAGCAGTTCTATCGGGACAGGGGGCAACTCCTACGAGCAGTACTTC.

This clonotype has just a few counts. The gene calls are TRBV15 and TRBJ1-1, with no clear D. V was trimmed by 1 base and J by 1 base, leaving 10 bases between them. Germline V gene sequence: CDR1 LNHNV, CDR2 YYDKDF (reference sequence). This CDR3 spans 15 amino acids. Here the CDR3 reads CATSRVPLGNTEAFF. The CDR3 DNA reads TGTGCCACCAGCAGAGTTCCCCTTGGGAACACTGAAGCTTTCTTT.

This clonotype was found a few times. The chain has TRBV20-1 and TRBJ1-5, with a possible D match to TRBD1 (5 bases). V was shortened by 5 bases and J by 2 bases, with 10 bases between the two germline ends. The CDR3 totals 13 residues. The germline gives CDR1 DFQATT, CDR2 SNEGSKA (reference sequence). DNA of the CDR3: TGCAGTGCTCGACCGGGGGGCAATCAGCCCCAGCATTTT. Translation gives CSARPGGNQPQHF.

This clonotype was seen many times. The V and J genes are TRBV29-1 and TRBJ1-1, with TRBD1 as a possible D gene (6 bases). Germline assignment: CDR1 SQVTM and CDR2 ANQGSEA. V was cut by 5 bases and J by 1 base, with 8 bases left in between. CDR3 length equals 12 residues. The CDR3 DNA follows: TGCAGCGTTCAACAGGGGAACACTGAAGCTTTCTTT. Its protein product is CSVQQGNTEAFF.

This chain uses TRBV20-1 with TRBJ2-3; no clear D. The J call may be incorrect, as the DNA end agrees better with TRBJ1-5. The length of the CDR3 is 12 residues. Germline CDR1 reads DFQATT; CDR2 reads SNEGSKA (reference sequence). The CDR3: CSVPGGADTQHF. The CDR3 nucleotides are TGCAGTGTGCCGGGAGGTGCAGATACGCAGCATTTT.

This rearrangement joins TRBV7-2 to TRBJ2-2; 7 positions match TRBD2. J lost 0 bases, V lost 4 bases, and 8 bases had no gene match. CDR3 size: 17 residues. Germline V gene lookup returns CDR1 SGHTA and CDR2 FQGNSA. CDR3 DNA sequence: TGTGCCAGCAGCTCCATGGTCCTAGCGGCGAACACCGGGGAGCTGTTTTTT. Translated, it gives CASSSMVLAANTGELFF.

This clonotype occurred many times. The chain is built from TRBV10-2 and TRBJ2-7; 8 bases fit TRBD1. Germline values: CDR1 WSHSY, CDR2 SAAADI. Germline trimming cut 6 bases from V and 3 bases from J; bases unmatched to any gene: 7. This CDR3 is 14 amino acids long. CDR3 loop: CASRAQGGGYEQYF. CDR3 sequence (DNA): TGCGCCAGCAGGGCACAGGGGGGTGGCTACGAGCAGTACTTC.

CDR3 in DNA: TGCAGTGCTAGAGATCTGCGGGAGTACAATGAGCAGTTCTTC. As protein: CSARDLREYNEQFF. The chain has TRBV20-1 and TRBJ2-1, with 7 bases identical to TRBD2. The CDR3 runs to 14 residues. Losses at the gene ends were 0 bases for V and 4 bases for J; bases not matched to a gene: 3. Germline assignment: CDR1 DFQATT and CDR2 SNEGSKA (reference sequence).

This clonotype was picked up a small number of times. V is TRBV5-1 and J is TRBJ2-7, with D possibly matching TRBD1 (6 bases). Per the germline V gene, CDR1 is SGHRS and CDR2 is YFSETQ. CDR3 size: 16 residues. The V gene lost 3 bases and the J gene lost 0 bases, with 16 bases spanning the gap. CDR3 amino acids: CASSSGTLPLSYEQYF. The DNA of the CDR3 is TGCGCCAGCAGCTCTGGGACATTACCCCTCTCCTACGAGCAGTACTTC.

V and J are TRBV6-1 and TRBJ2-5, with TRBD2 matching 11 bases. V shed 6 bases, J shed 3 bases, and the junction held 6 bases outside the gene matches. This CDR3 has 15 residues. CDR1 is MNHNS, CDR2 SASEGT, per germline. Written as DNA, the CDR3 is TGTGCCAGCAGACCACAACTAGCGGGAGAAGAGACCCAGTACTTC. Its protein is CASRPQLAGEETQYF.